This T cell receptor (beta chain) was sequenced in a study of vaccination and CD4 T cells after COVID-19. Overall study: Convalescent donors totaled six males and four females, including two who were Hispanic.

V was cut by 6 bases and J by 4 bases, with 18 bases left in between. The length of the CDR3 is 16 residues. Germline V CDR1 and CDR2: MDHEN, SYDVKM. This clonotype was seen once. Antigen unknown. Treatment: roughly ten-day PBMC culture with coronavirus spike peptide pools or control peptides (ViraFEST assay). ViraFEST expanded antigen-specific T cells with peptide pools, then sequenced TCRs. With the Oncomine TCR Beta short-read assay, DNA from cultured CD4+ T cells was sequenced. TCRdb fed the PCR reads into MiXCR, producing one record per CDR3 protein. The table has around 15,000 distinct CDR3 sequences, roughly three fifths seen once; the top ten hold around 12%.

The sample taken for sequencing was CD4+ T cells from blood, cultured in vitro. This sequence originates from a human donor who had recovered from COVID-19. The chain joins TRBV28 to TRBJ2-2, with D perhaps assigned TRBD1 or TRBD2 (5 bases each). This CDR3 is CASRKRLARGTGELFF. For the CDR3, the DNA is TGTGCCAGCAGAAAGAGGCTAGCTAGGGGCACCGGGGAGCTGTTTTTT.